Detailed here is one T cell receptor (beta chain). Its antigen is not identified. This entry belongs to a study of cytomegalovirus exposure and HLA in healthy donors. Study results and caveats: Likely technical artifact: a cluster of highly shared sequence variants. Per a prior analysis, the majority of TCR beta V segments were productive roughly 87% or roughly 30% of the time. Most TCR sequences were rare, but some public TCRs occurred in many donors. For most subjects, TCR beta sequences were reported to predict HLA-A and HLA-B alleles with accuracy.

CDR3 length equals 11 residues. Germline-derived CDR1 and CDR2 are SGHRS and YFSETQ. Trimming took off 0 bases at V and 10 bases at J, with 5 bases between the two ends. With 60 Vbeta and 13 Jbeta primers, the PCR was carried out. TCRdb's copy holds only in-frame clones and misses some; the assay was immunoSEQ multiplex PCR. The table lists 90,000 or so clones, about 69% of them singletons. This TCR was sampled from a young woman in good health and CMV-seropositive. What was sequenced was PBMCs. The V gene is TRBV5-1, the J gene TRBJ2-1; D is ambiguous. CDR3: CASSLEREQFF. CDR3 sequence (DNA): TGCGCCAGCAGCTTGGAGAGAGAGCAGTTCTTC.